The rows below give T cell receptor beta chains drawn from one sample of a study of T cells in Graves' hyperthyroidism and ophthalmopathy. TCRdb reprocessed the multiplex PCR reads via MiXCR and lists one record per CDR3 protein. This sample has hundreds of thousands of distinct CDR3 sequences, with around 15% found just once. The sequenced material came from blood. Receptors originate from a woman aged 40 to 50 with Graves' hyperthyroidism. The CDR3 runs from the conserved cysteine through the conserved F or W. A D gene is named only where the DNA matches it firmly. Only part of the rows carry a size: once, few, many, or a class if the clone is expanded.

j_call | clone_size | d_call | v_call | cdr3_nt | cdr3_aa
TRBJ2-6 | many | . | TRBV6-1 | TGTGCCAGCAGTGTTCAGGGCTCTGGGGCCAACGTCCTGACTTTC | CASSVQGSGANVLTF
TRBJ2-7 | many | . | TRBV7-9 | TGTGCCAGCAGCTTCAGGACCCTACCTTACGAGCAGTACTTC | CASSFRTLPYEQYF
TRBJ1-5 | many | . | TRBV27 | TGTGCCAGCAGTTCCACTCAGGGTATCAATCAGCCCCAGCATTTT | CASSSTQGINQPQHF
TRBJ1-2 | many | . | TRBV27 | TGTGCCAGCAGTTGGCCGGGAGGCTATGGCTACACCTTC | CASSWPGGYGYTF
TRBJ2-1 | many | . | TRBV29-1 | TGCAGCGTTGAACCGGCGAATGAGCAGTTCTTC | CSVEPANEQFF
TRBJ2-5 | many | TRBD1 | TRBV2 | TGTGCCAGCAGTGAGGGGACAGGGGGAGGAGAGACCCAGTACTTC | CASSEGTGGGETQYF
TRBJ2-7 | few | . | TRBV20-1 | TGCAGTGCTAGAGGGACTTCCTTCTCCTACGAGCAGTACTTC | CSARGTSFSYEQYF
TRBJ2-7 | many | TRBD2 | TRBV9 | TGTGCCAGCAGCGTAGAAGGCGGGAGTGTCAACGAGCAGTACTTC | CASSVEGGSVNEQYF
TRBJ2-7 | many | TRBD2 | TRBV28 | TGTGCCAGCAGTAAAGGGACTAGCGGGAGGTTCGCCGAGCAGTACTTC | CASSKGTSGRFAEQYF
TRBJ1-1 | many | . | TRBV20-1 | TGCAGTGCAAAGCTTGTGAACACTGAAGCTTTCTTT | CSAKLVNTEAFF
TRBJ1-1 | many | . | TRBV27 | TGTGCCAGCAGCCTATTCTTGAACACTGAAGCTTTCTTT | CASSLFLNTEAFF
TRBJ2-1 | . | TRBD2 | TRBV3-1 | TGTGCCAGCAGCCATTTTGCTAGCGGGAGGGCGAAGGGGTATGAGCAGTTCTTC | CASSHFASGRAKGYEQFF
TRBJ2-2 | . | . | TRBV7-9 | TGTGCCAGCAGCTCAGGCCGGCGCGCGAACACCGGGGAGCTGTTTTTT | CASSSGRRANTGELFF
TRBJ2-7 | few | TRBD2 | TRBV6-2/TRBV6-3 | TGTGCCACCAAGACTAGCGGGATCTACGAGCAGTACTTC | CATKTSGIYEQYF
TRBJ2-1 | . | . | TRBV6-5 | TGTGCCAGCAGTTACTCAGTGTCAGGGGCGGGATGGAATGAGCAGTTCTTC | CASSYSVSGAGWNEQFF